This TCR beta chain was obtained from a study of cytomegalovirus exposure and HLA in healthy donors. 60 Vbeta and 13 Jbeta primers were used in PCR. Using immunoSEQ multiplex PCR, the repertoire was profiled, and TCRdb retains in-frame clones only, with some absent. The table lists 150,000 or so clones, nearly 80% of them singletons. General study findings and limits: Reports showed the classifier diagnosing cytomegalovirus status with high specificity and sensitivity.

CDR3 length: 17 amino acids. Germline lookup yields CDR1 SGHAT and CDR2 FQNNGV. The V and J ends lost 1 base and 2 bases, in that order; junction bases with no gene match: 6. This clone was recorded once. The antigen is not known. Additional DNA sequences in this sample encode the identical CDR3. The material sequenced was PBMCs. The chain carries TRBV11-2 and TRBJ2-3, with 10 bases aligning to TRBD2. The receptor comes from a woman in her forties in good health and CMV-seronegative. This chain's CDR3 is CASSLVSSGGFTDTQYF. CDR3 DNA sequence: TGTGCCAGCAGCTTAGTTTCTAGCGGGGGTTTCACAGATACGCAGTATTTT.